A single T cell receptor beta chain is shown here with its context. The antigen is not known. The entry originates in a study of cytomegalovirus exposure and HLA in healthy donors. Study results and limitations: A later analysis showed that HLA-associated TCR beta chains had undergone more clonal expansion than equally common others.

PCR used 60 Vbeta primers and 13 Jbeta primers. Sequencing was performed with immunoSEQ multiplex PCR; in TCRdb, only in-frame clones are kept and a portion is missing. The table lists roughly 100,000 clones, 70% to 90% of them singletons. V shed 8 bases, J shed 9 bases, and the junction held 6 bases outside the gene matches. CDR3 length: 12 residues. Germline CDR1 reads SNHLY; CDR2 reads FYNNEI. Sequencing was done on a sample of PBMCs. The clonotype comes from a man in his forties in good health and CMV-seronegative. The chain uses TRBV2 and TRBJ2-1; 8 bases line up with TRBD2. The CDR3 is CASHSGAGEQFF. In DNA form, the CDR3 reads TGTGCCAGCCATAGCGGGGCCGGTGAGCAGTTCTTC.